The 30 T cell receptor beta chains listed next were all sequenced from one sample in a study of CXCR3-negative and CXCR3-positive naive CD8 T cells. UMI-labeled TRB cDNA libraries were prepared by 5' RACE. Following a re-call of the 5' RACE reads, TCRdb has one entry per CDR3 protein and lacks DNA. The sample table includes some 5,900 distinct CDR3 sequences. Which antigens these TCRs recognize remains unknown. Findings and caveats of the study: TRB CDR3 hydrophobicity was greater in CXCR3-positive naive cells than in CXCR3-negative naive cells.

The material sequenced was naive CXCR3+ CD8+ T cells from blood. Sample subset: CD45RO-CCR7+CD27+CD95- naive CD8+ T cells expressing CXCR3 (TNR3+). These receptors came from a human donor in good health. Some clones in this sample may be carry-over from other donors' samples.

The chain employs TRBV5-1 and TRBJ1-2. The CDR3 runs to 15 residues. The V gene's germline CDR1 is SGHRS and CDR2 YFSETQ. The CDR3 sequence is CASRVDRREQNGYTF. Complete variable domain (other parts from reference TRBV5-1 and TRBJ1-2): KAGVTQTPRYLIKTRGQQVTLSCSPISGHRSVSWYQQTPGQGLQFLFEYFSETQRNKGNFPGRFSGRQFSNSRSEMNVSTLELGDSALYLCASRVDRREQNGYTFGSGTRLTVV.

The chain has TRBV6-6 and TRBJ2-3; the D call of TRBD1 rests on TCRdb alone, since no DNA is present to check it. The germline gives CDR1 MNHNY, CDR2 SVGAGI (reference sequence). The CDR3 has 15 amino acids. CDR3: CASSYGGADTDTQYF.

The V gene is TRBV4-1, the J gene TRBJ1-1; the TCRdb D gene call, TRBD1, has no DNA to confirm it. Germline values: CDR1 MGHRA, CDR2 YSYEKL. The CDR3 consists of 13 residues. CDR3 residues: CASSQGTAPEAFF.

This clonotype is deemed medium-sized by its frequency. The chain is built from TRBV29-1 and TRBJ1-4; checking the TCRdb D call of TRBD1 is not possible without DNA. Germline CDR1 is SQVTM and CDR2 is ANQGSEA. This CDR3 region has 14 residues. CDR3 amino acids: CSVTDTFRGEKLFF.

J is TRBJ2-5 and V is TRBV7-2; with no DNA, the TCRdb D assignment of TRBD1 cannot be verified. Germline CDR1 and CDR2: SGHTA and FQGNSA. This CDR3 spans 15 amino acids. This chain's CDR3 is CASSLWPGDQETQYF.

This chain connects TRBV6-5 to TRBJ2-1. Germline lookup yields CDR1 MNHEY and CDR2 SVGAGI. This CDR3 is 15 amino acids long. The CDR3 reads CASSYTGDPYNEQFF.

Frequency places this clonotype as medium-sized. The chain links TRBV29-1 to TRBJ2-1; TCRdb outputs TRBD1, but without DNA this stays unchecked. CDR1 SQVTM and CDR2 ANQGSEA come from the germline V gene. CDR3 length equals 16 residues. CDR3 in amino acids: CSVEGGPTGKRSEQFF.

V usage is TRBV11-1 and J usage is TRBJ2-1. The length of the CDR3 is 11 residues. Germline CDR1 SGHAT, CDR2 FQDESV (reference sequence). The CDR3 loop is CASGTDNEQFF.

By frequency, this clonotype registers medium-sized. The CDR3: CASSPPSGPDTEAFF. The V and J genes are TRBV18 and TRBJ1-1. CDR3 length: 15 amino acids. Germline CDR1 is KGHSH and CDR2 is LQKENI.

V gene TRBV20-1 combines with J gene TRBJ2-3; the D gene TCRdb calls, TRBD1, cannot be checked with no DNA. CDR1 and CDR2 (germline): DFQATT, SNEGSKA (reference sequence). The CDR3 consists of 17 residues. CDR3 loop: CSARVPLSGLGMDTQYF.

The J gene is TRBJ1-1, the V gene TRBV2; TCRdb calls TRBD1, which cannot be checked without DNA. Germline lookup yields CDR1 SNHLY and CDR2 FYNNEI. The CDR3 length is 14 residues. This CDR3 reads CANIPQGRNTEAFF.

Its frequency marks this clonotype as medium-sized. The chain has TRBV7-9 and TRBJ2-1. This CDR3 region has 14 residues. The germline CDR1 and CDR2 sequences are SEHNR and FQNEAQ (reference sequence). The CDR3 region is CASNNPRVYNEQFF.

Its frequency marks this clonotype as medium-sized. The rearrangement uses TRBV25-1 and TRBJ2-1. The CDR3 runs 11 residues. Germline CDR1 and CDR2: MGHDK and SYGVNS. This CDR3 is CASDLGNEQFF.

This chain joins TRBV20-1 and TRBJ2-1; there is no DNA to check the TCRdb D call of TRBD1. Germline V gene sequence: CDR1 DFQATT, CDR2 SNEGSKA (reference sequence). CDR3 length: 13 residues. CDR3: CSAGQARANEQFF.

By frequency, this clonotype registers medium-sized. The V call is TRBV4-3, the J call TRBJ2-7; TCRdb selects TRBD2, and the lack of DNA leaves this call unchecked. The CDR3 has 15 residues. Germline lookup yields CDR1 LGHNA and CDR2 YSLEER. CDR3 region: CASSQERETSYEQYF.

The gene calls are TRBV29-1 and TRBJ2-7; there is no DNA to check the TCRdb D call of TRBD1. Per the germline V gene, CDR1 is SQVTM and CDR2 is ANQGSEA. The CDR3 contains 15 residues. The CDR3 protein is CSVEDWAASSYEQYF.

This chain uses TRBV6-6 with TRBJ1-1; the TRBD1 assignment by TCRdb is unverifiable without DNA. There are 14 residues in the CDR3. Germline CDR1 is MNHNY and CDR2 is SVGAGI (reference sequence). CDR3 sequence: CASTLGTVNTEAFF.

This chain joins TRBV12-3 or TRBV12-4 and TRBJ1-1; absent DNA, TCRdb's TRBD1 call cannot be checked. The length of the CDR3 is 12 residues. The CDR3 sequence is CASRRTPDEAFF.

Judged by frequency, this clonotype is medium-sized. The chain joins TRBV29-1 to TRBJ2-1; TCRdb picks TRBD1, but there is no DNA to check that call. CDR1 and CDR2 from the germline V gene are SQVTM and ANQGSEA. This CDR3 contains 12 residues. The CDR3 is CSVDLGADEQFF.

In terms of frequency, this clonotype is medium-sized. The CDR3 reads CASSWTLAVSYNEQFF. The chain employs TRBV19 and TRBJ2-1; as DNA is missing, the TRBD2 call by TCRdb cannot be tested. Germline-derived CDR1 and CDR2 are LNHDA and SQIVND (reference sequence). CDR3 size: 16 residues.

Judged by frequency, this clonotype is medium-sized. This rearrangement joins TRBV7-9 to TRBJ2-1; TCRdb proposes TRBD2, but this gene call is untestable without DNA. This CDR3 spans 16 amino acids. Germline CDR1 SEHNR, CDR2 FQNEAQ (reference sequence). The CDR3 sequence is CASTLGLAILINEQFF.

This sequence joins TRBV7-9 and TRBJ2-7. This CDR3 region has 12 residues. Per the germline V gene, CDR1 is SEHNR and CDR2 is FQNEAQ (reference sequence). This chain's CDR3 is CASRQGPYEQYF.

The genes are TRBV29-1 and TRBJ2-1; the TRBD1 assignment by TCRdb is unverifiable without DNA. Germline-derived CDR1 and CDR2 are SQVTM and ANQGSEA. This CDR3 has 15 amino acids. The CDR3 here is CSGDGTASSYNEQFF.

This clonotype counts as medium-sized by frequency. The chain joins TRBV29-1 to TRBJ2-1; the D call from TCRdb, TRBD2, cannot be confirmed without DNA. The CDR3 loop spans 15 amino acids. In germline, CDR1 is SQVTM, CDR2 ANQGSEA. The CDR3 sequence is CSAKGLAGSYNEQFF.

This clonotype is medium-sized by frequency. The rearrangement uses TRBV29-1 and TRBJ2-2; TCRdb gives TRBD1 as the D gene, but with no DNA this cannot be confirmed. The CDR3 has 12 amino acids. Germline V gene data show CDR1 as SQVTM and CDR2 as ANQGSEA. The CDR3 loop reads CSAPGQAGELFF.

The chain has TRBV4-3 and TRBJ2-1; TCRdb calls TRBD2, which cannot be checked without DNA. Germline CDR1 and CDR2: LGHNA and YSLEER. This CDR3 is 17 amino acids long. This chain's CDR3 is CASSLGTAGGRIGEQFF.

The chain joins TRBV6-1 to TRBJ2-7; TCRdb selects TRBD1, and the lack of DNA leaves this call unchecked. Germline V gene sequence: CDR1 MNHNS, CDR2 SASEGT. This CDR3 has 15 amino acids. The CDR3 loop reads CASSEGHQSSYEQYF.

V and J are TRBV29-1 and TRBJ2-1; TCRdb indicates TRBD2, and absent DNA this call remains unverified. The CDR3 totals 18 residues. Germline CDR1 SQVTM, CDR2 ANQGSEA. This CDR3 reads CSVIGLAGGPSSYNEQFF.

The V and J genes are TRBV20-1 and TRBJ1-1; TCRdb's D call of TRBD1 is untestable without DNA. CDR1 and CDR2 (germline): DFQATT, SNEGSKA (reference sequence). This CDR3 has 15 amino acids. This chain's CDR3 is CSVPIRRQGNTEAFF.

Its frequency marks this clonotype as medium-sized. The chain combines TRBV20-1 with TRBJ2-2; TCRdb selects TRBD1, and the lack of DNA leaves this call unchecked. This CDR3 contains 13 residues. Germline assignment: CDR1 DFQATT and CDR2 SNEGSKA (reference sequence). Here the CDR3 reads CSARDSYTGELFF.